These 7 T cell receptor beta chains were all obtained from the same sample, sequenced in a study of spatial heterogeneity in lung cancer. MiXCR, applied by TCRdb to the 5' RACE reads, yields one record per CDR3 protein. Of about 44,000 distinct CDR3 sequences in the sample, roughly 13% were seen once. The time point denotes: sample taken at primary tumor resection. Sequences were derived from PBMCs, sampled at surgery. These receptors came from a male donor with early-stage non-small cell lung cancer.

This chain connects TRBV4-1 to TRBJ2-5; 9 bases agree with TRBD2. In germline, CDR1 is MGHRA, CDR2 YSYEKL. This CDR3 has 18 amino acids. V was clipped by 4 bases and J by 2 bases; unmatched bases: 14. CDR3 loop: CASSLKSGLAGRQETQYF. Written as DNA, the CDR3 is TGCGCCAGCAGCCTTAAATCGGGGCTAGCGGGGAGGCAAGAGACCCAGTACTTC.

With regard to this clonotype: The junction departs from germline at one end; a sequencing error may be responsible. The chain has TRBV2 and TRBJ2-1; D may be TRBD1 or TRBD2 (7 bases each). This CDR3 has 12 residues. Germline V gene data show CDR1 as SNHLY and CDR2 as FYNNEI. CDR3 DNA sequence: TGTGTCAGCAGGGGGGGAGGCCCTGAGCAGTTCTTC. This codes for CVSRGGGPEQFF.

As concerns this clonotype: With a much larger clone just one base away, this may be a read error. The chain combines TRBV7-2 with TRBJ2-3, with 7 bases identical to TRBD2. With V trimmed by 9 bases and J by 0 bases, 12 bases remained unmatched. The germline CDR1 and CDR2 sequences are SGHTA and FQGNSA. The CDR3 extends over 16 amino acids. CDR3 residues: CARSHPSGPSTDTQYF. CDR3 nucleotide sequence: TGTGCCAGAAGCCACCCTAGCGGACCTAGCACAGATACGCAGTATTTT. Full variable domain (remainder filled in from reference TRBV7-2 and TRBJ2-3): GAGVSQSPSNKVTEKGKDVELRCDPISGHTALYWYRQSLGQGLEFLIYFQGNSAPDKSGLPSDRFSAERTGGSVSTLTIQRTQQEDSAVYLCARSHPSGPSTDTQYFGPGTRLTVL.

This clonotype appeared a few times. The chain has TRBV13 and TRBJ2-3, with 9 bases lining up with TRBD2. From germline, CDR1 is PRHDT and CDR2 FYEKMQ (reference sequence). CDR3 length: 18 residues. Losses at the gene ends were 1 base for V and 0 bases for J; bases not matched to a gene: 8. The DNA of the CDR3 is TGTGCCAGCAGCTTAGAAGGGACTAGCCGTGCAAGCACAGATACGCAGTATTTT. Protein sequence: CASSLEGTSRASTDTQYF.

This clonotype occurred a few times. CDR3 protein: CATSSGPGHEQYF. In DNA form, the CDR3 reads TGTGCCACGTCCAGTGGGCCGGGCCACGAGCAGTACTTC. The chain links TRBV5-6 to TRBJ2-7; D gene unclear. With 9 bases removed from V and 5 bases from J, the gap between germline ends came to 18 bases. The CDR3 length is 13 residues. Germline values: CDR1 SGHDT, CDR2 YYEEEE.

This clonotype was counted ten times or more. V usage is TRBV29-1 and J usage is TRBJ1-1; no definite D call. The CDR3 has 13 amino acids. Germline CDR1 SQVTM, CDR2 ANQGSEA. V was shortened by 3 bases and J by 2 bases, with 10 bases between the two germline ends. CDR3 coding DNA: TGCAGCGTTGAGATAGGGCGAAACACTGAAGCTTTCTTT. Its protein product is CSVEIGRNTEAFF. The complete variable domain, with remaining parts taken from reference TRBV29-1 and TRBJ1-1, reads SAVISQKPSRDICQRGTSLTIQCQVDSQVTMMFWYRQQPGQSLTLIATANQGSEATYESGFVIDKFPISRPNLTFSTLTVSNMSPEDSSIYLCSVEIGRNTEAFFGQGTRLTVV.

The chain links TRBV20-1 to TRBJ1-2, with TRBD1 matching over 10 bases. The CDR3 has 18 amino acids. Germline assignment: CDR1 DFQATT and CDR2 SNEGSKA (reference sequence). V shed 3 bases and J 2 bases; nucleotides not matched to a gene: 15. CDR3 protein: CSARPGFRDRGPNYGYTF. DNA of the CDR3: TGCAGTGCTAGGCCCGGATTCCGGGACAGGGGACCCAACTATGGCTACACCTTC.